This T cell receptor beta chain was recorded in a study of blood T cells in healthy people across ages. Trimming took 1 base from V and 6 from J; bases not matched to a gene: 5. The CDR3 runs to 16 residues. CDR1 and CDR2 (germline): SGHNT, YENEEA. Alongside a J-beta primer mix, a sample-barcoded 5' primer served in a second PCR lasting about 6 to 11 cycles. Individual samples furnished no less than 3 million CDR3-containing paired-end reads apiece. TCRdb independently ran MiXCR on the 5' RACE reads; one entry per CDR3 protein. The table lists roughly 700,000 distinct CDR3 sequences, roughly 25% of them singletons. These data are also associated with another study on T cells of mothers and their children. That source reports: All RNA that had been extracted was used for cDNA synthesis at roughly 1.6 ug per 15 ul. Both sample barcodes and 2-4 random nucleotides came from the M1S primer of the second PCR.

The chain combines TRBV11-3 with TRBJ1-4, with TRBD1 identical over 10 bases. The material sequenced was blood. This clonotype was sampled from a boy under 18 in good health. CDR3 sequence reads: CASSLAPTGGHEKLFF. In DNA form, the CDR3 reads TGTGCCAGCAGCTTAGCCCCGACAGGGGGCCATGAAAAACTGTTTTTT.